These T cell receptor beta chains were read from a single sample in a study of Graves' ophthalmopathy and Graves' hyperthyroidism. TCRdb itself ran the multiplex PCR reads through MiXCR, one entry per CDR3 protein. The sample carries roughly 350,000 distinct CDR3 sequences, roughly a sixth recorded once. Sample: peripheral blood. The receptors shown here come from an adult woman with stable Graves' hyperthyroidism. CDR3s include the opening cysteine and the closing phenylalanine or tryptophan. The order of the fields is J gene, clone size, D gene, V gene, CDR3 DNA, CDR3 protein. A D gene is named only where the DNA matches it firmly. Some rows have no size entry. The others give once, few or many, or a class for an expanded clone.

>TRBJ1-3|many|-|TRBV28
TGTGCCAGCAGTTCTAACCACATCTTCGGAAACACCATATATTTT
CASSSNHIFGNTIYF
>TRBJ2-7|-|-|TRBV7-3
TGTGCCAGCAGCCCCCAAGGGGCGTCTAACCTCCTGGAGCAGTACTTC
CASSPQGASNLLEQYF
>TRBJ1-1|-|-|TRBV12-3/TRBV12-4
TGTGCCAGCAGTTTAGGGGGACAAGTATTCTTT
CASSLGGQVFF
>TRBJ2-5|-|-|TRBV12-3/TRBV12-4
TGTGCCAGCAGGGCCAGAGGGGGGTGGCAAGAGACCCAGTACTTC
CASRARGGWQETQYF
>TRBJ1-5|many|TRBD1|TRBV6-1
TGTGCCAGCTGGTCCCCGCAACAGGGGAGGAATCAGCCCCAGCATTTT
CASWSPQQGRNQPQHF
>TRBJ2-5|many|TRBD2|TRBV20-1
TGCAGTGCTAGATCTAGCGGGGGACAAGAGACCCAGTACTTC
CSARSSGGQETQYF
>TRBJ2-2|many|TRBD1|TRBV12-3/TRBV12-4
TGTGCCAGCAGTTTACGACAGGGAAACACCGGGGAGCTGTTTTTT
CASSLRQGNTGELFF
>TRBJ2-7|many|-|TRBV7-9
TGTGCCAGCAGCTCCGAGGCAGATAGCTCCTACGAGCAGTACTTC
CASSSEADSSYEQYF
>TRBJ2-5|many|TRBD2|TRBV20-1
TGCAGTGCTAGAGATTCCACTAGCGGAGAGACCCAGTACTTC
CSARDSTSGETQYF
>TRBJ2-7|few|-|TRBV29-1
TGCAGCGTTGGGGGGCAGGTTATGGACGAGCAGTACTTC
CSVGGQVMDEQYF
>TRBJ2-5|many|TRBD1|TRBV29-1
TGCAGCGTTGAAGAGGACAGGCAAGAGACCCAGTACTTC
CSVEEDRQETQYF
>TRBJ1-5|-|-|TRBV10-3
TGTGCCACAAGGGCTGACCGACAGGGCAATCAGCCCCAGCATTTT
CATRADRQGNQPQHF
>TRBJ2-5|many|-|TRBV6-1
TGTGCCAGCAGTGAGGGACCCCTAGAGACCCAGTACTTC
CASSEGPLETQYF
>TRBJ2-7|many|-|TRBV6-2/TRBV6-3
TGTGCCAGCAGTTACTCGGCGCTAGTCTACGAGCAGTACTTC
CASSYSALVYEQYF
>TRBJ1-3|-|-|TRBV20-1
TGCAGTGCTAGAGCCCTAGGACAGTCACCGGGAAACACCATATATTTT
CSARALGQSPGNTIYF
>TRBJ2-7|many|-|TRBV20-1
TGCAGTGCTAGTGCACGCACCTACGAGCAGTACTTC
CSASARTYEQYF
>TRBJ1-1|many|-|TRBV20-1
TGCAGTGCTAGTTCGGGGAACACTGAAGCTTTCTTT
CSASSGNTEAFF
>TRBJ1-1|many|-|TRBV11-1
TGTGCCGGCAGCTTTCCCAGCAACACTGAAGCTTTCTTT
CAGSFPSNTEAFF
>TRBJ2-2|few|-|TRBV2
TGTGCCAGCAGTAAAGGGGCAGGGAAGGGGGAGCTGTTTTTT
CASSKGAGKGELFF
>TRBJ1-2|many|-|TRBV27
TGTGCCAGCAGTTCAGCAGGGTTTGGTGGCTATGGCTACACCTTC
CASSSAGFGGYGYTF
>TRBJ2-7|many|-|TRBV5-1
TGCGCCAGCAGCTTGGGGTGGGCAGACTACGAGCAGTACTTC
CASSLGWADYEQYF
>TRBJ1-2|-|-|TRBV20-1
TGCAGTGCTAGGCAGGCAACCTATGGCTACACCTTC
CSARQATYGYTF
>TRBJ2-5|-|TRBD1|TRBV27
TGTGCCAGCAGTTTAAAGGGACAGGGGGCCCGGTACTTC
CASSLKGQGARYF
>TRBJ2-7|many|TRBD2|TRBV28
TGTGCCAGCAGTGGGAGGAGCGGGACCTACGAGCAGTACTTC
CASSGRSGTYEQYF
>TRBJ1-2|many|-|TRBV20-1
TGCAGTGCTAGACTGGGGGGGGAGGGAGTAGGTGGCTACACCTTC
CSARLGGEGVGGYTF
>TRBJ2-7|many|TRBD2|TRBV5-1
TGCGCCAGCAGCTTGTGGGAGGGCGAGCAGTACTTC
CASSLWEGEQYF
>TRBJ2-5|few|-|TRBV7-2
TGTGCCAGCAGCCGGGGGCCCCAAGAGACCCAGTACTTC
CASSRGPQETQYF
>TRBJ2-7|many|TRBD1|TRBV18
TGTGCCAGCTCACTCGGGACAGGGGGCGGCGAGCAGTACTTC
CASSLGTGGGEQYF
>TRBJ2-2|-|TRBD2|TRBV28
TGTGCCAGCAGTTTAGCGGGAGGATTGGTCGGGGAGCCGTTTTTT
CASSLAGGLVGEPFF
>TRBJ2-5|-|-|TRBV10-3
TGTTACGGCCCGGAACAAGAGACCCAGTACTTC
CYGPEQETQYF
>TRBJ1-2|-|-|TRBV5-1
TGCGCCAGCAGCTTGGGAGCAGCGGGTGGCTACACCTTC
CASSLGAAGGYTF
>TRBJ1-1|many|TRBD1|TRBV9
TGTGCCAGCAGCGATGGACAGGCACAGAACACTGAAGCTTTCTTT
CASSDGQAQNTEAFF
>TRBJ2-5|few|-|TRBV3-1
TGTGCCAGCGTGAGTGGGGATAGACAAGAGACCCAGTACTTC
CASVSGDRQETQYF
>TRBJ2-7|many|-|TRBV6-1
TGTGCCAGCAGTGACCAACAGAGCTCCTACGAGCAGTACTTC
CASSDQQSSYEQYF
>TRBJ2-7|many|-|TRBV11-2
TGTGCCAGCAGCTTAGATACCCGGACAGACTCCTCCCACGAGCAGTACTTC
CASSLDTRTDSSHEQYF
>TRBJ2-7|many|-|TRBV11-2
TGTGCCAGCAGCTTAGATATTTCGCTCTACGAGCAGTACTTC
CASSLDISLYEQYF
>TRBJ1-2|few|TRBD1|TRBV5-8
TGTGCCAGCAGCCCCGACAGGGGCCCCGGATACTACACCTTC
CASSPDRGPGYYTF
>TRBJ1-5|-|-|TRBV12-3/TRBV12-4
TGTGCCAGCAGTTTAGAAGCGATTCAGCCCCAGCATTTT
CASSLEAIQPQHF
>TRBJ1-1|many|TRBD1|TRBV19
TGTGCCAGTATCCCGACAGGGAAGAACACTGAAGCTTTCTTT
CASIPTGKNTEAFF
>TRBJ2-2|many|TRBD2|TRBV7-3
TGTGCCAGCAGCTTAAGCGGGGGGGGAACCGGGGAGCTGTTTTTT
CASSLSGGGTGELFF
>TRBJ1-5|many|-|TRBV12-3/TRBV12-4
TGTGCCAGCAGTTGGAGCAGCAATCAGCCCCAGCATTTT
CASSWSSNQPQHF
>TRBJ2-2|-|TRBD1|TRBV7-2
TGTGCCAGCAGCTTATGGCAGGGGGCCACCGGGGAGCTGTTTTTT
CASSLWQGATGELFF
>TRBJ2-5|many|-|TRBV7-9
TGTGCCAGCAGCTATTCAGCACAAAAGACCCAGTACTTC
CASSYSAQKTQYF
>TRBJ1-2|many|-|TRBV7-2
TGTGCCAGCAGCTCCACAGTGAACTATGGCTACACCTTC
CASSSTVNYGYTF
>TRBJ1-2|many|TRBD1|TRBV28
TGCGGGACAGCGACAAACTATGGCTACACCTTC
CGTATNYGYTF
>TRBJ2-5|once|-|TRBV7-2
TGTGCCAGCAGCTTAGCAGTCACTTCAGAAGATACCCAGTACTTC
CASSLAVTSEDTQYF
>TRBJ2-5|-|TRBD2|TRBV12-3/TRBV12-4
TGTGCCAGCAGCAGGCGGGGGGCCTTAGGAGAGACCCAGTACTTC
CASSRRGALGETQYF
>TRBJ1-1|few|-|TRBV6-6
TGTGCCAGCAGTTTTACTGACAGCACTGAAGCTTTCTTT
CASSFTDSTEAFF
>TRBJ2-7|many|TRBD1|TRBV5-1
TGCGCCAGCAGCTTGGTAGGGGACCGGGACAGGGACTACGAGCAGTACTTC
CASSLVGDRDRDYEQYF